Below are 15 T cell receptor beta chains sequenced from a single sample in a study of cytomegalovirus exposure and HLA in healthy donors. The PCR ran on 60 Vbeta and 13 Jbeta primers. Profiling relied on immunoSEQ multiplex PCR, and the TCRdb table lists in-frame clones only, not all of them. The sample yields about 170,000 clones, roughly 80% seen once. Sample: PBMCs. The receptors here all came from a male donor in good health and CMV-seronegative.

The chain carries TRBV12-2 and TRBJ2-3; TRBD2 was called by the table and not checked on the DNA. TRBV12-2 is termed a pseudogene. CDR3 length: 16 residues. The CDR3, as DNA: TGTGCAAGTCGCTTTTGCAGCGGCAATAGCACAGATACGCAGTATTTT. Translating gives CASRFCSGNSTDTQYF.

In its sample, this clone was seen once. The chain is built from TRBV7-3 and TRBJ1-1, with no clear D. Between the trimmed V and J ends, which lost 2 bases and 3 bases, there was a span of 7 bases. Germline CDR1 and CDR2: SGHTA and FQGTGA. The CDR3 has 13 amino acids. CDR3 region: CASSLSQYTEAFF. DNA of the CDR3: TGTGCCAGCAGCTTATCACAGTACACTGAAGCTTTCTTT. Combining the CDR3 with reference TRBV7-3 and TRBJ1-1 gives the whole variable domain GAGVSQTPSNKVTEKGKYVELRCDPISGHTALYWYRQSLGQGPEFLIYFQGTGAADDSGLPNDRFFAVRPEGSVSTLKIQRTERGDSAVYLCASSLSQYTEAFFGQGTRLTVV.

This sequence joins TRBV18 and TRBJ1-2, with 10 bases fitting TRBD1. With V trimmed by 3 bases and J by 8 bases, 9 bases remained unmatched. The CDR3 contains 15 residues. Germline V gene data show CDR1 as KGHSH and CDR2 as LQKENI. CDR3 DNA sequence: TGTGCCAGCTCACCTTCGACAGGGGGCAACGAGGGCTACACCTTC. It is translated as CASSPSTGGNEGYTF. The full variable domain, rest sourced from reference TRBV18 and TRBJ1-2, is NAGVMQNPRHLVRRRGQEARLRCSPMKGHSHVYWYRQLPEEGLKFMVYLQKENIIDESGMPKERFSAEFPKEGPSILRIQQVVRGDSAAYFCASSPSTGGNEGYTFGSGTRLTVV.

The chain employs TRBV7-8 and TRBJ2-3; 8 bases are a match to TRBD2. In germline, CDR1 is SGHVS, CDR2 FQNEAQ. This CDR3 contains 19 residues. Germline trimming cut 5 bases from V and 0 bases from J; bases unmatched to any gene: 16. The CDR3 nucleotides read TGTGCCAGCAGCCCAACTGAACTAGCGGTCCCACGGAGCACAGATACGCAGTATTTT. Translation: CASSPTELAVPRSTDTQYF.

V and J are TRBV28 and TRBJ1-5; 7 bases match TRBD1. J gave up 4 bases and V 8 bases, and 11 bases lay outside the gene matches. The germline V gene encodes CDR1 MDHEN and CDR2 SYDVKM. The CDR3 extends over 15 amino acids. Here the CDR3 reads CASSPGDRHNQPQHF. The CDR3 DNA reads TGTGCCAGCTCTCCGGGGGACAGACATAATCAGCCCCAGCATTTT.

Comment on this clone: The same CDR3 arises from other DNA sequences in this sample as well. The chain carries TRBV7-4 and TRBJ1-5; no definite D call. From germline, CDR1 is SGHVT and CDR2 SQSDAQ. The CDR3 is 16 residues long. With 0 bases removed from V and 3 bases from J, the gap between germline ends came to 12 bases. This CDR3 reads CASSLALEGINQPQHF. The DNA for the CDR3 is TGTGCCAGCAGCTTAGCGCTCGAGGGTATCAATCAGCCCCAGCATTTT.

This clone was seen only once. A read error may account for a junction end that differs from germline. V is TRBV25-1 and J is TRBJ1-2, with D uncertain. This CDR3 region has 13 residues. Looked up from germline, CDR1 is MGHDK and CDR2 is SYGVNS. CDR3 residues: CASPSEINYGYPF. The DNA for the CDR3 is TGTGCCAGCCCGTCGGAAATAAACTATGGCTACCCCTTC.

The rearrangement uses TRBV4-3 and TRBJ2-1; TRBD2 might be the D (7 bases). Trimming stripped 0 bases from V and 9 bases from J, with 15 bases between. The germline V gene has CDR1 LGHNA and CDR2 YSLEER. The CDR3 is 15 amino acids. The DNA of the CDR3 is TGCGCCAGCAGCCAAGAAGGGGGGAGGGCCTTTGAGCAGTTCTTC. This codes for CASSQEGGRAFEQFF.

The chain has TRBV5-1 and TRBJ1-2; a possible D gene is TRBD1 (6 bases). The CDR3 consists of 14 residues. The V gene's germline CDR1 is SGHRS and CDR2 YFSETQ. V was trimmed by 3 bases and J by 5 bases, leaving 14 bases between them. CDR3 DNA: TGCGCCAGCAGCTCGGGCGCAGGGGAGTATGGCTACACCTTC. Translated: CASSSGAGEYGYTF.

As for this clone: One end of the junction is discordant with germline, which a read error may explain. This sequence joins TRBV6-5 and TRBJ1-1; D is ambiguous. CDR1 is MNHEY, CDR2 SVGAGI, per germline. This CDR3 has 15 residues. CDR3 region: CACSFTPSVNTEAFF. CDR3 in DNA: TGTGCCTGCAGTTTCACCCCGTCGGTGAACACTGAAGCTTTCTTT.

V usage is TRBV9 and J usage is TRBJ2-7; maybe TRBD2 (6 bases). The CDR3 covers 16 residues. Trimming pared 0 bases from V and 3 bases from J, leaving 16 bases between. CDR1 and CDR2 from the germline V gene are SGDLS and YYNGEE. The CDR3, as DNA: TGTGCCAGCAGCGTAGCTGCGGGACCTCCTCACTACGAGCAGTACTTC. Translated, it gives CASSVAAGPPHYEQYF.

The chain uses TRBV28 and TRBJ1-1; D possibly corresponds to TRBD1 (5 bases). Trimming shortened V by 7 bases and J by 4 bases, and 19 bases separated the two germline ends. The CDR3 is made up of 15 amino acids. CDR1 and CDR2 (germline): MDHEN, SYDVKM. The CDR3: CASTPARAVATEAFF. In DNA, the CDR3 is TGTGCCAGCACCCCCGCCAGGGCTGTGGCCACTGAAGCTTTCTTT.

This chain connects TRBV4-3 to TRBJ2-2, with 8 nucleotides matching TRBD2. Germline V CDR1 and CDR2: LGHNA, YSLEER. The CDR3 loop spans 15 amino acids. With 5 bases clipped from V and 6 bases from J, the junction kept 8 bases outside the gene matches. CDR3 nucleotides: TGCGCCAGCAGCAAAAACGGGGGGGCAGCCGGGGAGCTGTTTTTT. Protein sequence: CASSKNGGAAGELFF.

The chain links TRBV7-9 to TRBJ2-3; perhaps TRBD2 as D (6 bases). The V end was cut by 4 bases, the J end by 4 bases, with 15 bases between. The germline gives CDR1 SEHNR, CDR2 FQNEAQ (reference sequence). This CDR3 spans 15 amino acids. The CDR3 nucleotides read TGTGCCAGCAGCTCGACCGCGGAGGGAGCAGATACGCAGTATTTT. Translated: CASSSTAEGADTQYF.

The chain has TRBV2 and TRBJ1-2, with D tentatively TRBD1 (5 bases). Trimming removed 9 bases from V and 0 bases from J, with 14 bases in between. This CDR3 comprises 14 residues. CDR1 and CDR2 (germline): SNHLY, FYNNEI. CDR3 amino acids: CASGTHSTNYGYTF. The CDR3 nucleotides are TGTGCCAGTGGGACTCACAGTACTAACTATGGCTACACCTTC.